This T cell receptor beta chain originates from a study of cytomegalovirus exposure and HLA in healthy donors. The PCR had 60 Vbeta and 13 Jbeta primers. The repertoire was sequenced with immunoSEQ multiplex PCR; TCRdb's copy has only in-frame clones and lacks some. The sample lists about 86,000 clones, around 80% occurring once. The trim removed 5 bases at V and 6 bases at J, leaving 13 bases unmatched. CDR1 is MNHEY, CDR2 SMNVEV, per germline (reference sequence). This CDR3 is 16 amino acids long. Specimen: PBMCs. V gene TRBV27 combines with J gene TRBJ2-1; 7 bases line up with TRBD2. The TCR comes from a male donor in good health and CMV-seropositive. CDR3 sequence reads: CASSGSGGGRGNEQFF. The CDR3 nucleotides are TGTGCCAGCAGTGGGAGTGGGGGAGGGCGCGGCAATGAGCAGTTCTTC.